This T cell receptor (beta chain) derives from a study of T-cell memory formation after mild COVID-19. This clonotype was recorded at least ten times. TCRdb reanalysed the 5' RACE reads using MiXCR and keeps one entry per CDR3 protein. Found here are roughly 240,000 distinct CDR3 sequences, 15% to 17% of them singletons; the top ten hold 2.1%. The CDR3 totals 16 residues. Germline V gene lookup returns CDR1 KGHSH and CDR2 LQKENI. Trimming took off 3 bases at V and 6 bases at J, with 21 bases between the two ends. This chain links TRBV18 with TRBJ2-7; no firm D call. The TCR sequence derives from an adult woman who had mild COVID-19 (a few samples of this study predate the infection). Cell type and time point are not known. Input material: PBMCs or a T cell subset sorted from them (not recorded which). The CDR3 bases are TGTGCCAGCTCACCGGGTAAGGGCCGTGTTGTCCTCGAGCAGTACTTC. This gives the protein CASSPGKGRVVLEQYF.